The rows below give T cell receptor beta chains drawn from one sample of a study of T cells in Graves' hyperthyroidism and ophthalmopathy. One entry per CDR3 protein, called by TCRdb with MiXCR from the multiplex PCR reads. The sample shows fewer than 500,000 distinct CDR3 sequences, around an eighth of them seen only once. Sequencing was performed on blood. Every receptor here comes from a man younger than 40 with Graves' hyperthyroidism that later progressed to Graves' ophthalmopathy. Both conserved end residues are part of each CDR3.

V gene: TRBV18; CDR3 length: 17; CDR3 protein: CASSPSIQGSPQETQYF
V gene: TRBV28; CDR3 length: 13; CDR3 protein: CASTSDARETQYF
V gene: TRBV7-6; CDR3 length: 16; CDR3 protein: CASFPEGDHLTDTQYF
V gene: TRBV28; CDR3 length: 13; CDR3 protein: CASSPPDHYGYTF
V gene: TRBV28; CDR3 length: 14; CDR3 protein: CASSQRGHGEKLFF
V gene: TRBV7-2; CDR3 length: 14; CDR3 protein: CASSLRGNSVQQFF
V gene: TRBV19; CDR3 length: 15; CDR3 protein: CASRDRGLSNTEAFF
V gene: TRBV6-2/TRBV6-3; CDR3 length: 11; CDR3 protein: CATGGGQPQHF
V gene: TRBV5-1; CDR3 length: 16; CDR3 protein: CASSPGTGGAENIQYF
V gene: TRBV28; CDR3 length: 15; CDR3 protein: CASRPPGHTTGEAFF
V gene: TRBV30; CDR3 length: 16; CDR3 protein: CAWSVRAGGGNQPQHF
V gene: TRBV20-1; CDR3 length: 14; CDR3 protein: CSANIAGTTYEQYF
V gene: TRBV11-3; CDR3 length: 14; CDR3 protein: CASSLVAREETQYF
V gene: TRBV10-2; CDR3 length: 15; CDR3 protein: CASSESGTANTEAFF
V gene: TRBV28; CDR3 length: 10; CDR3 protein: CASTGYEQFF
V gene: TRBV9; CDR3 length: 15; CDR3 protein: CASSVKGLPSYEQYF
V gene: TRBV4-1; CDR3 length: 15; CDR3 protein: CASSQVAGLHYEQYF
V gene: TRBV12-3/TRBV12-4; CDR3 length: 11; CDR3 protein: CASSGRREQYF
V gene: TRBV3-1; CDR3 length: 16; CDR3 protein: CASSQGLAGGFYEQYF
V gene: TRBV11-2; CDR3 length: 14; CDR3 protein: CASSWDRGADTQYF
V gene: TRBV4-1; CDR3 length: 15; CDR3 protein: CASSQTETANYGYTF
V gene: TRBV11-2; CDR3 length: 13; CDR3 protein: CASFGSGTDTQYF
V gene: TRBV4-1; CDR3 length: 15; CDR3 protein: CASSQVRGDNQPQHF
V gene: TRBV3-1; CDR3 length: 14; CDR3 protein: CASSQDPRGNTIYF
V gene: TRBV20-1; CDR3 length: 14; CDR3 protein: CSASTGVLNQPQHF
V gene: TRBV9; CDR3 length: 14; CDR3 protein: CASSVGGESYEQYF
V gene: TRBV12-3/TRBV12-4; CDR3 length: 16; CDR3 protein: CASSLPGQGSNNEQFF
V gene: TRBV5-5; CDR3 length: 13; CDR3 protein: CASSRPSSYEQYF
V gene: TRBV20-1; CDR3 length: 16; CDR3 protein: CSARVGTSGDLYEQYF
V gene: TRBV5-4; CDR3 length: 15; CDR3 protein: CASSGLAGPTDTQYF
V gene: TRBV14; CDR3 length: 16; CDR3 protein: CASSSWTSGAVATQYF
V gene: TRBV20-1; CDR3 length: 15; CDR3 protein: CSARDIGGIVETQYF
V gene: TRBV3-1; CDR3 length: 13; CDR3 protein: CASSQVLNTEAFF
V gene: TRBV25-1; CDR3 length: 16; CDR3 protein: CASSAEGYEGFYEQYF
V gene: TRBV5-1; CDR3 length: 15; CDR3 protein: CASSPGQGVAHGYTF
V gene: TRBV29-1; CDR3 length: 15; CDR3 protein: CSVGWTDWNTGELFF
V gene: TRBV2; CDR3 length: 14; CDR3 protein: CASSRDGQNQPQHF
V gene: TRBV27; CDR3 length: 13; CDR3 protein: CASSLSQGFDYTF
V gene: TRBV20-1; CDR3 length: 14; CDR3 protein: CSAKQGNSDSPLHF
V gene: TRBV2; CDR3 length: 13; CDR3 protein: CASSLQGITEAFF